Listed here are 16 T cell receptor beta chains from one sample, sequenced in a study of T cells in Graves' hyperthyroidism and ophthalmopathy. RNA transcripts served as the template for amplifying TCR beta CDR3 regions. When the TCR CDR3 underwent first-round RT-PCR, the HTBI primer set was used. TCRdb itself ran the multiplex PCR reads through MiXCR, one entry per CDR3 protein. The sample holds about 26,000 distinct CDR3 sequences, 40% to 55% seen once. Sequencing was done on a sample of blood. These receptors all come from a woman in her 30s with Graves' hyperthyroidism.

The rearrangement joins TRBV7-2 to TRBJ2-5, with a tentative D call TRBD1 (6 bases). The CDR3 is 14 amino acids. The V gene's germline CDR1 is SGHTA and CDR2 FQGNSA. Trimming removed 5 bases from V and 3 bases from J, with 13 bases in between. Here the CDR3 reads CASSAPGQKETQYF. CDR3 bases: TGTGCCAGCAGCGCCCCGGGACAAAAAGAGACCCAGTACTTC. Drawing the rest from reference TRBV7-2 and TRBJ2-5, the complete variable domain is GAGVSQSPSNKVTEKGKDVELRCDPISGHTALYWYRQSLGQGLEFLIYFQGNSAPDKSGLPSDRFSAERTGGSVSTLTIQRTQQEDSAVYLCASSAPGQKETQYFGPGTRLLVL.

This clonotype is a singleton in its sample. V gene TRBV24-1 combines with J gene TRBJ2-3; a weak D match, TRBD2 (6 bases). The CDR3 consists of 16 residues. V lost 3 bases to trimming and J lost 0 bases, with 12 bases between them. Germline V gene data show CDR1 as KGHDR and CDR2 as SFDVKD. In DNA, the CDR3 is TGTGCCACCAGTGATCCGTCGAGCGGGAGCACAGATACGCAGTATTTT. It encodes CATSDPSSGSTDTQYF.

V and J are TRBV2 and TRBJ2-2; D is ambiguous. This CDR3 spans 15 amino acids. Trimming pared 3 bases from V and 5 bases from J, leaving 13 bases between. CDR1 is SNHLY and CDR2 is FYNNEI in the germline V gene. The CDR3 region has the DNA TGTGCCAGCAGTGATGCTGAGTTAGAGACCGGGGAGCTGTTTTTT. Its protein product is CASSDAELETGELFF.

This clonotype came up many times. V is TRBV5-5 and J is TRBJ2-7; D gene unclear. The CDR3 is 13 residues long. V was cut by 3 bases and J by 8 bases, with 15 bases left in between. Germline V gene lookup returns CDR1 SGHKS and CDR2 YYEKEE (reference sequence). The CDR3 nucleotides are TGTGCCAGCAGCTCCGACGTCAGTTCACAGCAGTACTTC. Protein product: CASSSDVSSQQYF. The full variable domain, with the rest looked up from reference TRBV5-5 and TRBJ2-7, is DAGVTQSPTHLIKTRGQQVTLRCSPISGHKSVSWYQQVLGQGPQFIFQYYEKEERGRGNFPDRFSARQFPNYSSELNVNALLLGDSALYLCASSSDVSSQQYFGPGTRLTVT.

Sample share makes this clonotype medium-sized. V gene TRBV10-3 combines with J gene TRBJ1-1; D remains unclear. V lost 2 bases and J 2 bases, leaving 9 bases between the germline ends. From germline, CDR1 is ENHRY and CDR2 SYGVKD. The CDR3 consists of 14 residues. DNA of the CDR3: TGTGCCATCAGTGAGAACCGGATAAACACTGAAGCTTTCTTT. It translates to CAISENRINTEAFF.

With regard to this clonotype: Because the CDR3 is missing its conserved closing phenylalanine or tryptophan, this is likely a read error. The chain combines TRBV12-3 or TRBV12-4 with TRBJ2-1, with D uncertain. The CDR3 extends over 14 amino acids. Trimming removed 7 bases at V and 6 bases at J, with 16 bases between. This CDR3 reads CASTTWSASNEQFL. The CDR3, as DNA: TGTGCCAGCACCACTTGGTCAGCCTCCAATGAGCAGTTCCTC.

The chain has TRBV10-3 and TRBJ1-6; D remains ambiguous. This CDR3 region has 14 residues. The germline CDR1 and CDR2 sequences are ENHRY and SYGVKD. V was pared by 1 base and J by 9 bases, with 10 bases between. Written as DNA, the CDR3 is TGTGCCATCAGTGAGTGGGGTTCCGGTTCACCCCTCCACTTT. Translating it yields CAISEWGSGSPLHF.

This clonotype was counted ten times or more. The CDR3 reads CASSQEVPGGSGNTIYF. For the CDR3, the DNA is TGTGCCAGCAGCCAAGAGGTTCCGGGCGGCTCTGGAAACACCATATATTTT. V gene TRBV4-2 combines with J gene TRBJ1-3; no reliable D call. Germline loops: CDR1 LGHNA, CDR2 YNFKEQ. V was trimmed by 0 bases and J by 0 bases, leaving 12 bases between them. The length of the CDR3 is 17 residues.

This chain uses TRBV5-1 with TRBJ1-3, with 7 bases identical to TRBD1. The CDR3 is 16 amino acids. Per germline, CDR1 SGHRS and CDR2 YFSETQ. Trimming cost V 4 bases and J 3 bases; bases outside gene matches: 10. CDR3 in DNA: TGCGCCAGCAGCGGGGGAGAGGGGGCTGGTGGAAACACCATATATTTT. As protein: CASSGGEGAGGNTIYF.

V gene TRBV4-2 combines with J gene TRBJ2-1; TRBD1 aligns across 9 bases. The germline V gene encodes CDR1 LGHNA and CDR2 YNFKEQ. The ends lost 5 bases at V and 6 bases at J; junction bases unmatched: 8. The CDR3 has 15 amino acids. CDR3 DNA: TGTGCCAGCAGCGCTTCGAGGACAGGGGTCAATGAGCAGTTCTTC. It encodes CASSASRTGVNEQFF.

This clonotype was seen repeatedly, ten times or more. The chain uses TRBV6-1 and TRBJ1-2, with D unresolved. V lost 1 base, J lost 5 bases, and 5 bases lay in between. The CDR3 is 12 residues long. Germline CDR1 is MNHNS and CDR2 is SASEGT. CDR3 nucleotide sequence: TGTGCCAGCAGTGAAGGGACGTATGGCTACACCTTC. This encodes CASSEGTYGYTF.

This clonotype was counted at least ten times. The chain has TRBV19 and TRBJ1-1, with D possibly matching TRBD1 (6 bases). Germline CDR1 reads LNHDA; CDR2 reads SQIVND (reference sequence). The CDR3 is 14 residues long. Trimming removed 5 bases from V and 0 bases from J, with 10 bases in between. The DNA for the CDR3 is TGTGCCAGTAGTGGGGGCAGTGTGAACACTGAAGCTTTCTTT. Residues: CASSGGSVNTEAFF.

By share of the sample, this clonotype is medium-sized. V and J are TRBV20-1 and TRBJ2-7, with a tentative D call TRBD2 (6 bases). The ends were cut back, 5 bases at V and 2 bases at J, with 13 bases in the middle. The CDR3 runs 13 residues. Germline V lookup: CDR1 DFQATT, CDR2 SNEGSKA (reference sequence). CDR3 DNA sequence: TGCAGTGCTGGCGGGGAATCAACCTACGAGCAGTACTTC. Its translation: CSAGGESTYEQYF.

V gene TRBV7-9 combines with J gene TRBJ1-2; perhaps TRBD1 as D (5 bases). This CDR3 has 18 amino acids. Deletions cut 5 bases from V and 7 bases from J, with 29 bases between. Germline V gene sequence: CDR1 SEHNR, CDR2 FQNEAQ (reference sequence). The CDR3 DNA reads as TGTGCCAGCAGCCCCCCCGCGAAAAAGGGACGCCTCGGAATTGGCTACACCTTC. It encodes CASSPPAKKGRLGIGYTF.

This clonotype is judged medium-sized. V gene TRBV7-2 combines with J gene TRBJ1-3, with D perhaps matching TRBD1 (6 bases). CDR1 and CDR2 (germline): SGHTA, FQGNSA. The ends were cut back, 1 base at V and 7 bases at J, with 14 bases in the middle. The CDR3 length is 15 residues. The DNA of the CDR3 is TGTGCCAGCAGCTTAGGAACAGGGAGACCGAACACCATATATTTT. This gives the protein CASSLGTGRPNTIYF.

Note on this clonotype: The CDR3 carries no conserved terminal phenylalanine or tryptophan, so it likely arises from a read error. The rearrangement joins TRBV4-2 to TRBJ1-4; D gene uncertain. Germline V gene sequence: CDR1 LGHNA, CDR2 YNFKEQ. The CDR3 runs to 14 residues. The ends were cut back, 1 base at V and 7 bases at J, with 10 bases in the middle. CDR3 in DNA: TGTGCCAGCAGCCAAGGTGTCCCCCGTGAAAAACTGTTTTAT. This gives the protein CASSQGVPREKLFY.